These 30 T cell receptor beta chains originate from one sample sequenced in a study of patients and donors after allogeneic stem cell transplantation. TCRdb passed the RT-PCR reads through MiXCR, listing each CDR3 protein once. Of about a million distinct CDR3 sequences in the sample, under 20% were seen once. Sequences were obtained from blood, either unsorted or a sorted T cell fraction (not recorded which). The receptors were gathered from a human donor who was either an allogeneic HSCT recipient or a stem cell or donor lymphocyte infusion donor (not recorded which). It is not recorded whose cells these are; they may come from a transplant donor.

This clonotype occurred a few times. The chain uses TRBV11-2 and TRBJ2-7; the match to TRBD1 covers 10 bases. Germline V CDR1 and CDR2: SGHAT, FQNNGV. The V and J ends lost 5 bases and 7 bases, in that order; junction bases with no gene match: 11. This CDR3 has 15 amino acids. CDR3 sequence (DNA): TGTGCCAGCAGCCCCCACCGACAGGGGGCGGGGGAGCAGTACTTC. Translating gives CASSPHRQGAGEQYF.

Only a few counts were recorded for this clonotype. The chain is built from TRBV7-8 and TRBJ2-7; D not resolved. CDR1 and CDR2 from the germline V gene are SGHVS and FQNEAQ. This CDR3 spans 15 amino acids. Trimming removed 4 bases at V and 3 bases at J, with 16 bases between. The CDR3 loop is CASSSRSGSSYEQYF. For the CDR3, the DNA is TGTGCCAGCAGCTCCCGGAGTGGATCAAGCTACGAGCAGTACTTC.

V usage is TRBV7-8 and J usage is TRBJ2-1, with 8 bases aligning to TRBD2. V was pared by 5 bases and J by 6 bases, with 6 bases of the junction left unmatched. The CDR3 is 14 residues long. Germline V gene data show CDR1 as SGHVS and CDR2 as FQNEAQ. CDR3 nucleotides: TGTGCCAGCAGCCCCCGGACTAGCATCAATGAGCAGTTCTTC. Its translation is CASSPRTSINEQFF.

The gene calls are TRBV6-5 and TRBJ2-7; D ambiguous. Germline CDR1 MNHEY, CDR2 SVGAGI. The CDR3 has 15 amino acids. V was cut by 0 bases and J by 3 bases, with 12 bases left in between. The CDR3 loop reads CASSYSRDINYEQYF. The CDR3 DNA is TGTGCCAGCAGTTACTCAAGAGATATAAACTACGAGCAGTACTTC.

This clonotype occurred a few times. V gene TRBV3-1 combines with J gene TRBJ2-3; D may be TRBD2 (6 bases). Germline values: CDR1 LGHDT, CDR2 YNNKEL (reference sequence). The CDR3 runs to 17 residues. Between the trimmed V and J ends, which lost 1 base and 5 bases, there was a span of 19 bases. CDR3 coding DNA: TGTGCCAGCAGCCAAGGGGCTCGAGCGGCGGGGAAAGATACGCAGTATTTT. This translates into CASSQGARAAGKDTQYF.

In this sample, this clonotype turned up many times. This chain links TRBV20-1 with TRBJ2-5; D ambiguous. Germline CDR1 is DFQATT and CDR2 is SNEGSKA (reference sequence). The CDR3 covers 14 residues. The V end was cut by 3 bases, the J end by 5 bases, with 16 bases between. The CDR3: CSARKDGLSETQYF. CDR3 DNA sequence: TGCAGTGCTAGGAAAGACGGCCTTAGTGAGACCCAGTACTTC.

The rearrangement links TRBV12-3 or TRBV12-4 to TRBJ2-7; no firm D call. V was shortened by 2 bases and J by 3 bases, with 11 bases between the two germline ends. CDR3 length: 14 amino acids. This CDR3 reads CASSLSQLLYEQYF. CDR3 in DNA: TGTGCCAGCAGTTTATCCCAACTACTCTACGAGCAGTACTTC.

Turning to this clonotype: An end of the junction differs from the germline gene, which may be a read error. The rearrangement uses TRBV3-1 and TRBJ2-7; TRBD2 aligns across 14 bases. There are 12 residues in the CDR3. Germline loops: CDR1 LGHDT, CDR2 YNNKEL (reference sequence). The CDR3 spells CASSQGLAGVIF. In nucleotides, the CDR3 is TGTGCCAGCAGCCAGGGACTAGCGGGAGTGATCTTC.

This clonotype was found a few times. The V call is TRBV28, the J call TRBJ2-1; 14 nucleotides agree with TRBD2. The CDR3 is 15 amino acids. The V and J ends lost 6 bases and 12 bases, in that order; junction bases with no gene match: 10. Per germline, CDR1 MDHEN and CDR2 SYDVKM. CDR3 region: CASSLGTSGSLWQFF. In DNA, the CDR3 is TGTGCCAGCAGCCTCGGGACTAGCGGGAGTCTATGGCAGTTCTTC.

The genes are TRBV4-3 and TRBJ1-3; 9 bases fit TRBD1. The CDR3 is 19 residues long. The germline CDR1 and CDR2 sequences are LGHNA and YSLEER. Germline trimming cut 4 bases from V and 4 bases from J; bases unmatched to any gene: 17. The CDR3 here is CASSPGPGTGTKAGNTIYF. CDR3 DNA: TGCGCCAGCAGCCCCGGTCCCGGGACAGGGACCAAGGCCGGAAACACCATATATTTT.

This clonotype was seen a handful of times. This chain links TRBV7-3 with TRBJ2-3; tentatively, D is TRBD1 or TRBD2 (5 bases each). The ends were cut back, 5 bases at V and 4 bases at J, with 13 bases in the middle. The CDR3 is 14 residues long. Germline V CDR1 and CDR2: SGHTA, FQGTGA. In nucleotides, the CDR3 is TGTGCCAGCAGCGACCTTGGGGGATCAGATACGCAGTATTTT. Translating it yields CASSDLGGSDTQYF.

This clonotype has only a few counts. The V gene is TRBV7-9, the J gene TRBJ2-2; D unresolved. The CDR3 has 14 amino acids. Trimming pared 5 bases from V and 5 bases from J, leaving 12 bases between. Germline CDR1 and CDR2: SEHNR and FQNEAQ (reference sequence). CDR3 residues: CASSPRDLTGELFF. Written as DNA, the CDR3 is TGTGCCAGCAGCCCCCGAGACTTAACCGGGGAGCTGTTTTTT.

There are a few counts of this clonotype. V and J are TRBV18 and TRBJ2-5; D gene ambiguous. Germline V gene data show CDR1 as KGHSH and CDR2 as LQKENI. V was pared by 2 bases and J by 2 bases, with 18 bases between. The CDR3 extends over 17 amino acids. In DNA, the CDR3 is TGTGCCAGCTCACCATCCCCGTCCCGAACCTTACAAGAGACCCAGTACTTC. Translating it yields CASSPSPSRTLQETQYF.

The table lists this clonotype with a few counts. V gene TRBV9 combines with J gene TRBJ2-7; 8 nucleotides match TRBD2. Germline CDR1 SGDLS, CDR2 YYNGEE. The length of the CDR3 is 16 residues. The V and J ends lost 4 bases and 0 bases, in that order; junction bases with no gene match: 9. In DNA form, the CDR3 reads TGTGCCAGCAGCTCCGAGAGCGGGGGCAGCTCCTACGAGCAGTACTTC. Translation gives CASSSESGGSSYEQYF.

This chain joins TRBV29-1 and TRBJ2-3, with 7 bases matching TRBD1. Germline V CDR1 and CDR2: SQVTM, ANQGSEA. The CDR3 contains 14 residues. Trimming cost V 4 bases and J 5 bases; bases outside gene matches: 9. CDR3 protein: CSVVPRQGIDTQYF. The DNA of the CDR3 is TGCAGCGTTGTACCCCGACAGGGAATAGATACGCAGTATTTT.

A few counts support this clonotype. The CDR3 spells CSARLPGGASGNTIYF. Here the CDR3 DNA reads TGCAGTGCTAGACTTCCGGGGGGGGCCTCTGGAAACACCATATATTTT. The rearrangement joins TRBV20-1 to TRBJ1-3, with D tentatively TRBD1 (6 bases). Looked up from germline, CDR1 is DFQATT and CDR2 is SNEGSKA (reference sequence). V gave up 2 bases and J gave up 0 bases, with 14 bases separating them. The CDR3 has 16 amino acids.

This clonotype has more than one count but fewer than ten. The chain recombines TRBV15 with TRBJ2-3, with D perhaps being TRBD1 or TRBD2 (5 bases each). The V gene lost 0 bases and the J gene lost 6 bases, with 16 bases spanning the gap. This CDR3 has 16 amino acids. Germline values: CDR1 LNHNV, CDR2 YYDKDF (reference sequence). Written as DNA, the CDR3 is TGTGCCACCAGCAGAGAACCGGGACGATCCGGGGATACGCAGTATTTT. Protein: CATSREPGRSGDTQYF.

A few counts support this clonotype. J is TRBJ1-5 and V is TRBV5-6; tentatively, D is TRBD1 (5 bases). The CDR3 loop spans 16 amino acids. The V and J ends lost 1 base and 2 bases respectively, with 13 bases between them. In germline, CDR1 is SGHDT, CDR2 YYEEEE. CDR3 sequence (DNA): TGTGCCAGCAGCTTGATGGGGGGAGACGGCAATCAGCCCCAGCATTTT. Translating it yields CASSLMGGDGNQPQHF.

V gene TRBV12-3 or TRBV12-4 combines with J gene TRBJ1-5; 7 positions match TRBD1. J was trimmed by 2 bases and V by 1 base; bases with no gene match: 8. There are 17 residues in the CDR3. The CDR3 nucleotides read TGTGCCAGCAGTTTAGGTCTCGACAGGGAGCGCAATCAGCCCCAGCATTTT. This encodes CASSLGLDRERNQPQHF.

This clonotype occurred a few times. V is TRBV4-2 and J is TRBJ2-2; 8 bases line up with TRBD1. V dropped 1 base and J dropped 2; count of bases not matched to a gene: 3. The V gene's germline CDR1 is LGHNA and CDR2 YNFKEQ. CDR3 size: 16 residues. CDR3 loop: CASSQGGQGNTGELFF. The CDR3 DNA reads TGTGCCAGCAGCCAAGGAGGACAGGGTAACACCGGGGAGCTGTTTTTT.

This clonotype was counted ten times or more. The rearrangement links TRBV5-1 to TRBJ2-3; D possibly corresponds to TRBD1 (6 bases). Germline V CDR1 and CDR2: SGHRS, YFSETQ. The CDR3 sequence is 13 residues long. V was shortened by 7 bases and J by 2 bases, with 11 bases between the two germline ends. The CDR3 loop is CASRQDLTDTQYF. CDR3 nucleotides: TGCGCCAGCCGACAGGACCTCACAGATACGCAGTATTTT.

This clonotype was seen only a few times. The V call is TRBV15, the J call TRBJ1-2, with 7 nucleotides matching TRBD1. V was pared by 0 bases and J by 3 bases, with 7 bases of the junction left unmatched. Germline-derived CDR1 and CDR2 are LNHNV and YYDKDF (reference sequence). The CDR3 sequence is 16 residues long. Here the CDR3 DNA reads TGTGCCACCAGCAGAGAAGCAAACAGGGGCGACTATGGCTACACCTTC. Residues: CATSREANRGDYGYTF.

The chain combines TRBV21-1 with TRBJ2-4; the table names TRBD1, a call not compared with the DNA. TRBV21-1 is marked as a pseudogene. There are 14 residues in the CDR3. Here the CDR3 DNA reads TGTGCCAGCAGCCAGGGGCGGGGGTCTGACATTCAGTACTTC. It yields the protein CASSQGRGSDIQYF.

The rearrangement uses TRBV12-3 or TRBV12-4 and TRBJ1-2; TRBD1 is a possible D gene (6 bases). This CDR3 is 14 amino acids long. V lost 3 bases, J lost 8 bases, and 16 bases lay in between. The CDR3 loop reads CASSFKGGSRGYTF. CDR3 DNA sequence: TGTGCCAGCAGTTTCAAGGGGGGATCTCGGGGCTACACCTTC.

A few counts support this clonotype. CDR3 in DNA: TGTGCCACCAGCACTCGGCGGGCGGGGTCTAGCACAGATACGCAGTATTTT. This gives the protein CATSTRRAGSSTDTQYF. This chain connects TRBV15 to TRBJ2-3, with TRBD2 as a possible D gene (6 bases). V shed 4 bases and J shed 0 bases, with 17 bases lying between them. The CDR3 covers 17 residues. CDR1 is LNHNV and CDR2 is YYDKDF in the germline V gene (reference sequence).

This chain links TRBV7-9 with TRBJ2-7; unclear D gene. V lost 5 bases, J lost 5 bases, and 7 bases lay in between. In germline, CDR1 is SEHNR, CDR2 FQNEAQ (reference sequence). This CDR3 comprises 11 residues. The CDR3 nucleotides read TGTGCCAGCAGCGAAGGGAACGAGCAGTACTTC. It codes for CASSEGNEQYF.

This clonotype was detected ten times or more. The chain links TRBV6-2 or TRBV6-3 to TRBJ2-3; tentatively, D is TRBD1 (6 bases). CDR1 and CDR2 from the germline V gene are MNHEY and SVGEGT. This CDR3 spans 14 amino acids. With 5 bases removed from V and 4 bases from J, the gap between germline ends came to 13 bases. As DNA, the CDR3 is TGTGCCAGCAGTCCTCACAGGGTCCCAGATACGCAGTATTTT. The encoded protein is CASSPHRVPDTQYF.

This chain connects TRBV7-9 to TRBJ1-6; D is undetermined. Germline V gives CDR1 SEHNR, CDR2 FQNEAQ (reference sequence). The CDR3 covers 14 residues. V was cut by 1 base and J by 17 bases, with 18 bases left in between. CDR3 sequence (DNA): TGTGCCAGCAGCTTAGAATCGGTGGGATCCTTTATCCACTTT. Amino acid sequence: CASSLESVGSFIHF.

This clonotype occurred a few times. As DNA, the CDR3 is TGCGCCAGCAGCTCTCGGACAGGCGATTTTTCACCCCTCCACTTT. Translating it yields CASSSRTGDFSPLHF. The chain couples TRBV4-1 to TRBJ1-6; 7 bases match TRBD1. The CDR3 covers 15 residues. The germline gives CDR1 MGHRA, CDR2 YSYEKL. The junction had 10 bases not matched to a gene; V was cut back by 5 bases and J by 9 bases.

In its sample, this clonotype was seen a few times. This sequence joins TRBV7-9 and TRBJ1-2; D might be TRBD1 (6 bases). Germline values: CDR1 SEHNR, CDR2 FQNEAQ (reference sequence). V gave up 4 bases and J gave up 3 bases, with 15 bases separating them. The length of the CDR3 is 15 residues. CDR3 sequence: CASSSRQEEDYGYTF. The CDR3 DNA is TGTGCCAGCAGCTCCCGACAGGAGGAAGACTATGGCTACACCTTC.